This T cell receptor beta chain was captured by sequencing in a study of early T cells in non-severe SARS-CoV-2 infection. Study as a whole: The sequenced material was bulk RNA from unsorted whole blood, and its chains were unpaired.

The TCR library protocol was used to attach unique molecular identifiers. These identifiers were attached to individual cDNA molecules. TCRdb reprocessed the 5' RACE reads via MiXCR and lists one record per CDR3 protein. The sample has tens of thousands of distinct CDR3 sequences, roughly 7.1% seen once. The germline V gene encodes CDR1 KGHSH and CDR2 LQKENI. Trimming took off 5 bases at V and 6 bases at J, with 14 bases between the two ends. CDR3 length: 14 amino acids. The clonotype originates from an adult who was a healthcare worker with PCR-confirmed SARS-CoV-2 infection or an uninfected control (not recorded which). The rearrangement uses TRBV18 and TRBJ2-1, with D perhaps matching TRBD1 or TRBD2 (5 bases each). Sample: whole blood, taken at baseline. The CDR3 loop is CASSIRDGANEQFF. The CDR3 region has the DNA TGTGCCAGCTCAATCCGGGACGGAGCCAATGAGCAGTTCTTC.